This T cell receptor beta chain was observed in a study of T cells after yellow fever vaccination. Broader study findings: A secondary response was less intense yet reached its peak sooner, at day 5 versus 15.

Conversion of TCR transcripts into cDNA relied on 5'RACE template switching, which added a universal primer site and UMIs. TCRdb passed the 5' RACE reads through MiXCR, listing each CDR3 protein once. The data hold some 300,000 distinct CDR3 sequences, with about 10% observed a single time. This CDR3 is built from 13 residues. V lost 10 bases, J lost 4 bases, and 16 bases lay in between. Germline CDR1 and CDR2: LNHDA and SQIVND (reference sequence). Only a few counts were recorded for this clonotype. Its antigen is not identified. This specimen was CD4+ T cells sorted from PBMCs, taken 5 days after the yellow fever booster vaccination. The chain has TRBV19 and TRBJ1-2; D is possibly TRBD1 (5 bases). The clonotype was recovered from a man aged 18 to 29 who received the YFV17D yellow fever vaccine. CDR3 coding DNA: TGTGCCACCCGGGGCCCGCTCCCCTATGGCTACACCTTC. Encoded protein: CATRGPLPYGYTF.